The following is a TCR beta chain sequence with its context. No antigen is known for it. PCR used 60 Vbeta primers and 13 Jbeta primers. Using immunoSEQ multiplex PCR, the repertoire was profiled, and TCRdb retains in-frame clones only, with some absent. The profile shows roughly 100,000 clones, about 81% of them singletons. The source of the sample is a study of cytomegalovirus exposure and HLA in healthy donors. This CDR3 contains 15 residues. CDR1 SGDLS and CDR2 YYNGEE come from the germline V gene. Deletions cut 3 bases from V and 3 bases from J, with 16 bases between. Broader study findings: Most TCR sequences were rare, but some public TCRs occurred in many donors. Information on immune exposure was restricted to one variable (CMV serostatus).

Material for sequencing was PBMCs. The rearrangement links TRBV9 to TRBJ2-7, with D perhaps TRBD2 (6 bases). The clonotype originates from a man aged 25 to 40 in good health and CMV-seronegative. CDR3 in DNA: TGTGCCAGCAGCGCGAACCTGGACTACGACTACGAGCAGTACTTC. This sequence encodes CASSANLDYDYEQYF.